The sequence of this T cell receptor beta chain was determined in a study of blood T cell repertoires in COVID-19. This CDR3 has 14 amino acids. CDR1 and CDR2 (germline): SNHLY, FYNNEI. The V gene lost 5 bases and the J gene lost 7 bases, with 17 bases spanning the gap. Measured with immunoSEQ multiplex PCR; TCRdb has only the in-frame clones, and not every one. The table shows about 400,000 clones, with approximately 90% occurring only once. This clone was observed a handful of times. The chain combines TRBV2 with TRBJ1-1, with D perhaps matching TRBD1 (6 bases). The sample was peripheral blood. This TCR was recovered from a woman in her 30s with acute or convalescent COVID-19. CDR3 region: CASSNRDNRSEAFF. In nucleotides, the CDR3 is TGTGCCAGCAGTAACCGGGACAACAGGAGTGAAGCTTTCTTT.